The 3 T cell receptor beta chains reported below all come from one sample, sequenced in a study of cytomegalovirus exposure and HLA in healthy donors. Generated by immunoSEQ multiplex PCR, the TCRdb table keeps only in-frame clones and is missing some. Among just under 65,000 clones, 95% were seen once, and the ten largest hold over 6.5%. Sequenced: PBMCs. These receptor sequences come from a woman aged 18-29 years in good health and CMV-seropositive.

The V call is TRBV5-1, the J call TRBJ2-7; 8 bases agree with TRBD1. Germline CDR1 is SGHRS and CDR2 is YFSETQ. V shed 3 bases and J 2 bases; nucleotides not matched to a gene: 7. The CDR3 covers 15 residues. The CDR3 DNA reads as TGCGCCAGCAGCTCGGCCGGGACAGGCGCCTACGAGCAGTACTTC. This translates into CASSSAGTGAYEQYF. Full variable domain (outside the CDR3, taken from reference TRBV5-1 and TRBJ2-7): KAGVTQTPRYLIKTRGQQVTLSCSPISGHRSVSWYQQTPGQGLQFLFEYFSETQRNKGNFPGRFSGRQFSNSRSEMNVSTLELGDSALYLCASSSAGTGAYEQYFGPGTRLTVT.

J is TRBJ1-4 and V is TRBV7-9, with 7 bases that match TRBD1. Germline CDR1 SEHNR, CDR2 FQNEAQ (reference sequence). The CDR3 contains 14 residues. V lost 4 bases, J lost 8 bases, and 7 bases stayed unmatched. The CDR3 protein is CASSSKGAREKLFF. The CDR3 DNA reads TGTGCCAGCAGCTCTAAGGGGGCCAGGGAAAAACTGTTTTTT.

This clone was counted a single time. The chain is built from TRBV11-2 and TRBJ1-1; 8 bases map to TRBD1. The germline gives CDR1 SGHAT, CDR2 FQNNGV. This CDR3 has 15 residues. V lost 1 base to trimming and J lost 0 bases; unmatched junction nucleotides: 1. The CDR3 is CASSLAGQVNTEAFF. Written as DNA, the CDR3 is TGTGCCAGCAGCTTAGCGGGACAGGTGAACACTGAAGCTTTCTTT.